The 11 T cell receptor beta chains below all came from one sample that was sequenced in a study of T cells after yellow fever vaccination. One entry per CDR3 protein, called by TCRdb with MiXCR from the 5' RACE reads. The sample records around 110,000 distinct CDR3 sequences, roughly 8.9% being singletons. Sequencing was performed on CD8+ T cells sorted from PBMCs, taken 45 days after the yellow fever booster vaccination. Receptor source: a man aged 25 to 40 who received the YFV17D yellow fever vaccine.

V usage is TRBV9 and J usage is TRBJ2-2; D may be TRBD1 (6 bases). This CDR3 is 19 amino acids long. Germline CDR1 reads SGDLS; CDR2 reads YYNGEE. Trimming removed 3 bases from V and 5 bases from J, with 26 bases in between. The CDR3 loop is CASSGGQTEGISRTGELFF. DNA of the CDR3: TGTGCCAGCAGCGGAGGACAGACCGAGGGTATCAGTCGTACCGGGGAGCTGTTTTTT.

This clonotype occurred a few times. V is TRBV11-2 and J is TRBJ2-7, with TRBD2 matching 14 bases. CDR3 size: 18 residues. The germline gives CDR1 SGHAT, CDR2 FQNNGV. Germline trimming cut 3 bases from V and 5 bases from J; bases unmatched to any gene: 12. CDR3 DNA sequence: TGTGCCAGCAGCTTGGACCGGACGGGACTAGCGGGAGCCCACGAGCAGTACTTC. Translation gives CASSLDRTGLAGAHEQYF. Based on the CDR3 plus reference TRBV11-2 and TRBJ2-7, the full variable domain is EAGVAQSPRYKIIEKRQSVAFWCNPISGHATLYWYQQILGQGPKLLIQFQNNGVVDDSQLPKDRFSAERLKGVDSTLKIQPAKLEDSAVYLCASSLDRTGLAGAHEQYFGPGTRLTVT.

This clonotype was detected many times. V and J are TRBV4-2 and TRBJ2-5; D possibly corresponds to TRBD2 (5 bases). With 1 base removed from V and 5 bases from J, the gap between germline ends came to 5 bases. Germline CDR1 is LGHNA and CDR2 is YNFKEQ. The CDR3 is made up of 12 amino acids. The CDR3, as DNA: TGTGCCAGCAGCCAAGGAGGGGAGACCCAGTACTTC. This sequence encodes CASSQGGETQYF.

The gene calls are TRBV7-9 and TRBJ2-7, with D maybe TRBD2 (6 bases). The germline gives CDR1 SEHNR, CDR2 FQNEAQ (reference sequence). This CDR3 region has 14 residues. Trimming shortened V by 1 base and J by 5 bases, and 12 bases separated the two germline ends. CDR3 sequence reads: CASSLVGTVHEQYF. The CDR3 nucleotides are TGTGCCAGCAGCTTAGTCGGGACTGTCCACGAGCAGTACTTC.

To note about this clonotype: At one of its ends the junction is not consistent with the germline gene, which may arise from a read error. The chain has TRBV15 and TRBJ2-7; weak D call: TRBD2 (6 bases). Germline V CDR1 and CDR2: LNHNV, YYDKDF (reference sequence). The length of the CDR3 is 13 residues. CDR3 coding DNA: TGTGGCACCAGCAGAGATTTCGGGAGCGAGCAGTACTTC. Amino acids: CGTSRDFGSEQYF.

This clonotype showed up just a few times. The J gene is TRBJ1-2, the V gene TRBV29-1; D ambiguous. V gave up 0 bases and J gave up 5 bases, with 16 bases separating them. This CDR3 spans 15 amino acids. Germline V gene sequence: CDR1 SQVTM, CDR2 ANQGSEA. CDR3 DNA sequence: TGCAGCGTTGAAGATCTCGGAGCGGACCGGTATGGCTACACCTTC. This sequence encodes CSVEDLGADRYGYTF.

This clonotype was picked up many times. This chain uses TRBV4-3 with TRBJ2-1; D uncertain. The germline V gene has CDR1 LGHNA and CDR2 YSLEER. Trimming shortened V by 4 bases and J by 9 bases, and 13 bases separated the two germline ends. The CDR3 runs to 13 residues. The CDR3 DNA reads TGCGCCAGCAGCCTCTCAACCGCCAGTGAGCAGTTCTTC. The encoded protein is CASSLSTASEQFF.

In its sample, this clonotype was seen many times. The chain has TRBV12-3 or TRBV12-4 and TRBJ1-1; D is possibly TRBD1 (5 bases). The CDR3 runs to 16 residues. V lost 5 bases and J 2 bases, leaving 18 bases between the germline ends. Here the CDR3 reads CASSPRPGPANTEAFF. DNA of the CDR3: TGTGCCAGCAGTCCCCGCCCGGGGCCAGCTAACACTGAAGCTTTCTTT.

The chain uses TRBV5-1 and TRBJ2-7; possible D gene TRBD1, 6 bases. Germline CDR1 reads SGHRS; CDR2 reads YFSETQ. The V and J ends lost 4 bases and 2 bases respectively, with 16 bases between them. CDR3 length: 15 amino acids. Written as DNA, the CDR3 is TGCGCCAGCAGCCCCGAAAACAGGGTAGCCTACGAGCAGTACTTC. Its translation is CASSPENRVAYEQYF.

This clonotype was seen a few times. This chain connects TRBV18 to TRBJ1-6; TRBD1 aligns across 8 bases. Germline CDR1 reads KGHSH; CDR2 reads LQKENI. This CDR3 contains 17 residues. V lost 3 bases to trimming and J lost 11 bases; unmatched junction nucleotides: 15. The CDR3 bases are TGTGCCAGCTCACCTTATGATTTACCGGGACAGGAGCCACCCCTCCACTTT. It codes for CASSPYDLPGQEPPLHF.

This clonotype was detected many times. The rearrangement links TRBV28 to TRBJ2-1; no clear D. CDR3 length: 15 residues. V dropped 5 bases and J dropped 0 bases, with 11 bases sitting between them. Per the germline V gene, CDR1 is MDHEN and CDR2 is SYDVKM. The DNA for the CDR3 is TGTGCCAGCAGTGTGGGCTGGAGCTCCTACAATGAGCAGTTCTTC. It yields the protein CASSVGWSSYNEQFF.